The entry below gives a single T cell receptor beta chain sequence along with its context. There is no known antigen for this receptor. Base-call qualities are not available, and no considerably larger clone is one nucleotide away. This entry belongs to a study of blood T cell repertoires in COVID-19 (dated by TCRdb to about 2020). Study-wide context: The collaborator samples originated in the United States, Italy and Spain and spanned the acute and convalescent phases of COVID-19. The prospective study material was composed of cDNA or gDNA derived from T cells, B-cell-depleted T cells, or PBMCs. Subjects who had been exposed to COVID-19, were actively infected with it, or had recovered from it provided the deeply sampled blood TCRbeta repertoires that made up the dataset. The repertoires were released in a freely available public database intended as a resource for research on the immune response to SARS-CoV-2. The samples were drawn from two sources: the first 160 participants of the ongoing ImmuneRACE study, and fewer than 1,500 subjects contributed by 6 global collaborators. The sample metadata nearly always contained a de-identified subject ID, COVID-19 status, age in years and sex. Where available, HLA class I and class II types were taken from metadata supplied by the sample provider and were not determined by assay-based typing. Here is what the overall study found, with its caveats: Clinical and demographic metadata were provided uncurated, with the amount varying by source and participant.

The collaborating institutions used their own protocols to collect whole blood in K2EDTA tubes. For TCRbeta analysis, collaborators shipped samples in one of three forms: frozen whole blood, isolated PBMCs, or DNA extracted from either of those sample types. From a lookup of the germline V gene, CDR1 and CDR2 are SQVTM and ANQGSEA. The CDR3 sequence holds 16 residues, the cysteine and phenylalanine included. Solely the CDR3 DNA is kept, with 48 bases framed from the first base. V is trimmed back by 3 bases and J by 9 bases, and the junction contains 15 bases that no gene match accounts for. The immunoSEQ Assay, a bias-controlled multiplex PCR, was used to amplify TCRbeta CDR3 regions from genomic DNA. In the original analysis: Within the assay, amplification of reference gene primers was used to estimate how many nucleated cells each sample contained. Sequence reads were collapsed and filtered to measure the absolute abundance of every unique TCRbeta CDR3 rearrangement. For each sample, productive Simpson clonality was calculated by taking the square root of Simpson's diversity index across productive rearrangements. The clones in this table, taken by TCRdb from immuneACCESS, are in-frame only. Not every clone is retained; where verified, under half of the shortfall comes from an unresolved V gene, and the cause of the rest is unknown. The DNA was the basis for D and trimming; V, J and clone size are from that table. This sample is represented by over 55,000 clones; about 88% of them were singletons. The top ten constitute under 8% of the sample.

The receptor chain draws on TRBV29-1 and TRBJ2-3, with 10 middle bases fitting TRBD2. What was sequenced was peripheral blood. The sequence derives from a human donor with active COVID-19. The donor label of this sample is uncertain. The CDR3 sequence is CSVDGGLAGDGSTQYF. The DNA sequence reads TGCAGCGTTGATGGGGGCCTAGCGGGAGACGGGTCCACGCAGTATTTT.